The entry below gives a single T cell receptor beta chain sequence along with its context. The record originates from a study of cytomegalovirus exposure and HLA in healthy donors. The wider study: Approximately 180 million T cells yielded some 100 million unique TCR beta sequences, as an earlier analysis found.

PCR was performed using 60 Vbeta and 13 Jbeta primers. Only in-frame clones appear in the TCRdb table, and some are missing; sequencing was by immunoSEQ multiplex PCR. This sample has about 130,000 clones, with approximately 74% found just once. The specimen sequenced was PBMCs. The receptor was derived from a male donor in good health and CMV-seronegative.

Here the CDR3 DNA reads TGTGCCAGCAGTTTAGGGACTAGCCGCTCCTACGAGCAGTACTTC. Protein product: CASSLGTSRSYEQYF. This chain joins TRBV27 and TRBJ2-7, with TRBD2 identical over 9 bases. The CDR3 is 15 residues long. Germline V gene lookup returns CDR1 MNHEY and CDR2 SMNVEV (reference sequence). Trimming at V came to 2 bases and at J to 0 bases, leaving 2 bases not matched to a gene.